These 25 T cell receptor beta chains were all obtained from the same sample, sequenced in a study of shared clonotypes between healthy human individuals. The method was immunoSEQ multiplex PCR; TCRdb's version includes in-frame clones alone and lacks a portion of them. The data hold about 1 million clones, with about three quarters observed a single time. Sequenced material: memory CD4+ T cells sorted from blood. The subset was: CD45RA-negative fraction. The receptors were sampled from a man between 18 and 35 years old in good health.

This clone was seen a handful of times. This sequence joins TRBV1 and TRBJ2-3; TRBD2 is taken as the D call from the table, unchecked against the DNA. TRBV1 is an annotated pseudogene. The CDR3 totals 12 residues. The CDR3 DNA sequence: TGCACCACCCGACGGACTCGGGATACGCAGTATTTT. Protein: CTTRRTRDTQYF.

This sequence joins TRBV28 and TRBJ2-4; D is perhaps TRBD2 (5 bases). Germline values: CDR1 MDHEN, CDR2 SYDVKM. CDR3 length equals 15 residues. V gave up 5 bases and J gave up 0 bases, with 11 bases separating them. Here the CDR3 DNA reads TGTGCCAGCAGTCGGGAAGGGAAAGCCAAAAACATTCAGTACTTC. It is translated as CASSREGKAKNIQYF.

The chain couples TRBV4-1 to TRBJ1-5; D is unclear. Trimming removed 6 bases from V and 2 bases from J, with 11 bases in between. This CDR3 is 14 amino acids long. The V gene's germline CDR1 is MGHRA and CDR2 YSYEKL. The CDR3 here is CASSSDGRNQPQHF. For the CDR3, the DNA is TGCGCCAGCAGTTCCGACGGCCGCAATCAGCCCCAGCATTTT.

V usage is TRBV4-1 and J usage is TRBJ2-2; D unresolved. This CDR3 region has 16 residues. Germline lookup yields CDR1 MGHRA and CDR2 YSYEKL. Trimming left V 4 bases short and J 0 bases short, with 12 bases between. CDR3 amino acids: CASSRAYVANTGELFF. The CDR3 nucleotides are TGCGCCAGCAGCCGGGCTTACGTGGCGAACACCGGGGAGCTGTTTTTT.

CDR3 sequence reads: CASSLDPASSYNEQFF. The CDR3 DNA is TGCGCCAGCAGCTTGGATCCAGCTAGCTCCTACAATGAGCAGTTCTTC. The chain employs TRBV5-1 and TRBJ2-1; D ambiguous. Germline V gene data show CDR1 as SGHRS and CDR2 as YFSETQ. V shed 0 bases and J shed 0 bases, with 10 bases lying between them. The CDR3 has 16 residues. The full variable domain, rest sourced from reference TRBV5-1 and TRBJ2-1, is KAGVTQTPRYLIKTRGQQVTLSCSPISGHRSVSWYQQTPGQGLQFLFEYFSETQRNKGNFPGRFSGRQFSNSRSEMNVSTLELGDSALYLCASSLDPASSYNEQFFGPGTRLTVL.

V and J are TRBV7-2 and TRBJ2-7; 9 positions agree with TRBD2. CDR3 length: 16 residues. Germline CDR1 reads SGHTA; CDR2 reads FQGNSA. The V segment lost 2 bases and the J segment 2 bases; nucleotides outside the gene matches: 7. DNA of the CDR3: TGTGCCAGCAGCTTATCGGTTGGCGGGGGGGCCTACGAGCAGTACTTC. Its translation: CASSLSVGGGAYEQYF. The full variable domain, with the rest looked up from reference TRBV7-2 and TRBJ2-7, is GAGVSQSPSNKVTEKGKDVELRCDPISGHTALYWYRQSLGQGLEFLIYFQGNSAPDKSGLPSDRFSAERTGGSVSTLTIQRTQQEDSAVYLCASSLSVGGGAYEQYFGPGTRLTVT.

The gene calls are TRBV11-2 and TRBJ1-5; D remains unclear. The CDR3 contains 14 residues. Germline V gene data show CDR1 as SGHAT and CDR2 as FQNNGV. Trimming took off 1 base at V and 6 bases at J, with 10 bases between the two ends. The CDR3 DNA reads as TGTGCCAGCAGCTTAGGCCTTAAGGGTCAGCCCCAGCATTTT. Translating it yields CASSLGLKGQPQHF.

The chain links TRBV7-9 to TRBJ2-7, with D uncertain. Deletions cut 5 bases from V and 3 bases from J, with 14 bases between. There are 14 residues in the CDR3. Germline V lookup: CDR1 SEHNR, CDR2 FQNEAQ (reference sequence). The CDR3 DNA reads as TGTGCCAGCAGCAAAGGGAACTCGCTCTACGAGCAGTACTTC. Amino acid sequence: CASSKGNSLYEQYF.

This chain uses TRBV5-4 with TRBJ1-6; unclear D gene. The CDR3 runs 14 residues. V gave up 9 bases and J gave up 8 bases, with 18 bases separating them. Germline V gene sequence: CDR1 SGHNT, CDR2 YYREEE (reference sequence). CDR3 DNA: TGTGCCACCAATAGGCGAGAGGCGGATTCACCCCTCCACTTT. Protein product: CATNRREADSPLHF. Using reference TRBV5-4 and TRBJ1-6 for the parts outside the CDR3, the full variable domain is ETGVTQSPTHLIKTRGQQVTLRCSSQSGHNTVSWYQQALGQGPQFIFQYYREEENGRGNFPPRFSGLQFPNYSSELNVNALELDDSALYLCATNRREADSPLHFGNGTRLTVT.

The chain recombines TRBV9 with TRBJ1-1; 7 bases fit TRBD1. Germline-derived CDR1 and CDR2 are SGDLS and YYNGEE. The CDR3 is 18 residues long. V shed 0 bases and J 0 bases; nucleotides not matched to a gene: 11. The DNA for the CDR3 is TGTGCCAGCAGCGTAGACCCCAGGTGGGGACAGTTGAACACTGAAGCTTTCTTT. Amino acids: CASSVDPRWGQLNTEAFF.

The chain has TRBV10-3 and TRBJ1-6, with D hard to call. Germline CDR1 ENHRY, CDR2 SYGVKD. The CDR3 spans 13 residues. V dropped 8 bases and J dropped 0 bases, with 5 bases sitting between them. The CDR3, as DNA: TGTGCCATCCAACGCTCCTATAATTCACCCCTCCACTTT. It codes for CAIQRSYNSPLHF.

This clone was seen a handful of times. The chain recombines TRBV5-1 with TRBJ1-4; weak D call: TRBD1 (6 bases). The CDR3 loop spans 19 amino acids. Trimming took off 0 bases at V and 2 bases at J, with 20 bases between the two ends. Looked up from germline, CDR1 is SGHRS and CDR2 is YFSETQ. DNA for the CDR3: TGCGCCAGCAGCTTGGTAGCGGGGACACGCAAAGGGACTAATGAAAAACTGTTTTTT. Protein product: CASSLVAGTRKGTNEKLFF.

The chain couples TRBV4-3 to TRBJ1-4, with a tentative D call TRBD1 (5 bases). Germline-derived CDR1 and CDR2 are LGHNA and YSLEER. CDR3 length equals 16 residues. Between the trimmed V and J ends, which lost 0 bases and 4 bases, there was a span of 12 bases. CDR3 sequence reads: CASSQDASGGNEKLFF. CDR3 bases: TGCGCCAGCAGCCAAGATGCCTCTGGGGGTAATGAAAAACTGTTTTTT.

The CDR3: CASSLGSSGAINEQFF. CDR3 in DNA: TGCGCCAGCAGCTTGGGGTCTAGCGGGGCCATCAATGAGCAGTTCTTC. This sequence joins TRBV5-1 and TRBJ2-1, with 9 bases that match TRBD2. Looked up from germline, CDR1 is SGHRS and CDR2 is YFSETQ. Germline trimming cut 0 bases from V and 6 bases from J; bases unmatched to any gene: 7. The CDR3 covers 16 residues.

The genes are TRBV10-3 and TRBJ1-5, with D perhaps matching TRBD1 (5 bases). The V gene lost 2 bases and the J gene lost 0 bases, with 8 bases spanning the gap. Germline loops: CDR1 ENHRY, CDR2 SYGVKD. The CDR3 consists of 15 residues. CDR3 amino acids: CAISERGPSNQPQHF. CDR3 sequence (DNA): TGTGCCATCAGTGAGAGGGGCCCTAGCAATCAGCCCCAGCATTTT.

V usage is TRBV6-5 and J usage is TRBJ1-1; D is undetermined. The germline V and J ends were trimmed by 5 bases and 11 bases, with 9 bases remaining between them. CDR1 and CDR2 (germline): MNHEY, SVGAGI. CDR3 length equals 10 residues. The CDR3 reads CASSVQTAFF. Here the CDR3 DNA reads TGTGCCAGCAGTGTCCAAACGGCTTTCTTT.

This chain joins TRBV30 and TRBJ1-1; perhaps TRBD1 as D (5 bases). The CDR3 spans 12 residues. CDR1 GTSNPN and CDR2 SVGIG come from the germline V gene (reference sequence). Trimming removed 4 bases at V and 4 bases at J, with 10 bases between. This CDR3 reads CAWKGSLTEAFF. CDR3 bases: TGTGCCTGGAAGGGGTCCCTCACTGAAGCTTTCTTT.

The J gene is TRBJ2-5, the V gene TRBV29-1; D is unclear. This CDR3 contains 13 residues. V lost 4 bases to trimming and J lost 6 bases, with 15 bases between them. Germline CDR1 reads SQVTM; CDR2 reads ANQGSEA. The CDR3 nucleotides read TGCAGCGTTGCGCCCGACGGGTGGAAGACCCAGTACTTC. Translating it yields CSVAPDGWKTQYF.

This chain links TRBV5-1 with TRBJ2-5, with 8 bases fitting TRBD1. CDR3 length: 13 residues. Germline V gene sequence: CDR1 SGHRS, CDR2 YFSETQ. V lost 4 bases, J lost 5 bases, and 4 bases stayed unmatched. This CDR3 reads CASSRDRGETQYF. CDR3 DNA sequence: TGCGCCAGCAGCCGCGACAGGGGTGAGACCCAGTACTTC.

The chain uses TRBV28 and TRBJ1-2; no firm D call. The V and J ends lost 4 bases and 8 bases respectively, with 14 bases between them. Germline V gene data show CDR1 as MDHEN and CDR2 as SYDVKM. CDR3 length equals 13 residues. The CDR3 protein is CASSWRYSGGYTF. CDR3 coding DNA: TGTGCCAGCAGTTGGAGGTATTCGGGAGGCTACACCTTC.

Remarks on this clone: The sample holds other DNA sequences that translate to the same CDR3. The V and J genes are TRBV15 and TRBJ2-5, with D hard to call. The CDR3 totals 14 residues. V dropped 0 bases and J dropped 1 base, with 6 bases sitting between them. The germline V gene has CDR1 LNHNV and CDR2 YYDKDF (reference sequence). Here the CDR3 reads CATSRDLGQETQYF. CDR3 DNA sequence: TGTGCCACCAGCAGAGATTTGGGCCAAGAGACCCAGTACTTC.

Notes on this clone: This CDR3 is also generated by other DNA sequences in the sample. The chain recombines TRBV28 with TRBJ2-7; 8 bases line up with TRBD1. CDR1 and CDR2 (germline): MDHEN, SYDVKM. V lost 6 bases, J lost 2 bases, and 9 bases stayed unmatched. The CDR3 is made up of 15 amino acids. Here the CDR3 DNA reads TGTGCCAGCAGCTCCGGGACAGGAACCCCCTACGAGCAGTACTTC. This codes for CASSSGTGTPYEQYF. The full variable domain, its missing parts supplied by reference TRBV28 and TRBJ2-7, is DVKVTQSSRYLVKRTGEKVFLECVQDMDHENMFWYRQDPGLGLRLIYFSYDVKMKEKGDIPEGYSVSREKKERFSLILESASTNQTSMYLCASSSGTGTPYEQYFGPGTRLTVT.

This chain connects TRBV28 to TRBJ2-7, with 13 bases identical to TRBD2. CDR3 length equals 15 residues. CDR1 and CDR2 (germline): MDHEN, SYDVKM. The J segment lost 7 bases and the V segment lost 6 bases, leaving 9 bases of the junction unmatched. CDR3 in amino acids: CASSPGLAGVGEQYF. Here the CDR3 DNA reads TGTGCCAGCAGCCCCGGACTAGCGGGAGTGGGGGAGCAGTACTTC.

The chain joins TRBV7-6 to TRBJ2-3; TRBD1 or TRBD2 may be the D gene (5 bases each). The CDR3 covers 14 residues. Trimming pared 5 bases from V and 3 bases from J, leaving 12 bases between. Germline V lookup: CDR1 SGHVS, CDR2 FNYEAQ. CDR3 region: CASSGGRATDTQYF. The CDR3 region has the DNA TGTGCCAGCAGCGGAGGCAGGGCGACAGATACGCAGTATTTT.

This clone was seen a single time. V gene TRBV6-1 combines with J gene TRBJ2-1, with TRBD1 matching over 7 bases. V gave up 3 bases and J gave up 7 bases; unmatched junction bases: 9. CDR1 is MNHNS and CDR2 is SASEGT in the germline V gene. This CDR3 contains 15 residues. The CDR3 DNA follows: TGTGCCAGCAGTGATGAGGGGGCGGGTAAGAATGAGCAGTTCTTC. Translation: CASSDEGAGKNEQFF.